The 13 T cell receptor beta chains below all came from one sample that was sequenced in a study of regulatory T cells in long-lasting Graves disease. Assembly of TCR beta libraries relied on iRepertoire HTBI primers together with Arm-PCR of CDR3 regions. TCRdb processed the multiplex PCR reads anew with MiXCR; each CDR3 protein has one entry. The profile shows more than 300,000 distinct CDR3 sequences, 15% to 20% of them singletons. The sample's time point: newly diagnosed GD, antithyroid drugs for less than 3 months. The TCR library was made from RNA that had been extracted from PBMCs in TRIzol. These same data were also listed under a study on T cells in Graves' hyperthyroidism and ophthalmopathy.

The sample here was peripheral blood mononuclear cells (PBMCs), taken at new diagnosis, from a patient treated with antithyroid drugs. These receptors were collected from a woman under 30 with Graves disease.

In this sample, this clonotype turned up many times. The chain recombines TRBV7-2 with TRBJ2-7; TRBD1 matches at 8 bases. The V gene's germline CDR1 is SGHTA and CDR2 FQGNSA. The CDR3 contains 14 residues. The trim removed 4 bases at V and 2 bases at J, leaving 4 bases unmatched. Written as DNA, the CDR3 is TGTGCCAGCAGCTACGACAGGGGAACCTACGAGCAGTACTTC. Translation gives CASSYDRGTYEQYF. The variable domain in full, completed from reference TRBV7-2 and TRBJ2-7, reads GAGVSQSPSNKVTEKGKDVELRCDPISGHTALYWYRQSLGQGLEFLIYFQGNSAPDKSGLPSDRFSAERTGGSVSTLTIQRTQQEDSAVYLCASSYDRGTYEQYFGPGTRLTVT.

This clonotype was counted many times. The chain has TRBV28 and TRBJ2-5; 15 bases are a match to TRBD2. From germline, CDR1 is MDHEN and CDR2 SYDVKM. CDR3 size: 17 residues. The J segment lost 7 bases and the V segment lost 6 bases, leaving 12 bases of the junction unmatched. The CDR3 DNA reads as TGTGCCAGCAGCTTTGGACTAGCGGGAGGGCCCCGAGGGACCCAGTACTTC. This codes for CASSFGLAGGPRGTQYF. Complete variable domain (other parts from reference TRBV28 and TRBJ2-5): DVKVTQSSRYLVKRTGEKVFLECVQDMDHENMFWYRQDPGLGLRLIYFSYDVKMKEKGDIPEGYSVSREKKERFSLILESASTNQTSMYLCASSFGLAGGPRGTQYFGPGTRLLVL.

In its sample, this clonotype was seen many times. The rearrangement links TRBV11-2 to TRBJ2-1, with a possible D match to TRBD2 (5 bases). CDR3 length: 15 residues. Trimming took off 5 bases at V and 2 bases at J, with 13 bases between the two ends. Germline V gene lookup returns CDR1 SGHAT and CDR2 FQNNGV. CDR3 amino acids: CASSQEAEAYNEQFF. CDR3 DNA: TGTGCCAGCAGCCAGGAGGCCGAGGCCTACAATGAGCAGTTCTTC.

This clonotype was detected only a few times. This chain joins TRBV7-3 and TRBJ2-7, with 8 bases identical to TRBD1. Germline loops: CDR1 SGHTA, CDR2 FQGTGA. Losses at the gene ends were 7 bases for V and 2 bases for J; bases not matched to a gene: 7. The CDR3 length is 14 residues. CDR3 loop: CASNLDRDAYEQYF. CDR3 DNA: TGTGCCAGCAACTTGGACAGGGATGCCTACGAGCAGTACTTC.

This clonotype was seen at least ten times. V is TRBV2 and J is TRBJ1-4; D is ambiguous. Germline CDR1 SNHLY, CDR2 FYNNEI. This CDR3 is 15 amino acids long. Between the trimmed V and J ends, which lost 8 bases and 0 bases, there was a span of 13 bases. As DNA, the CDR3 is TGTGCCAGCCAGAGACAACCTGCAACTAATGAAAAACTGTTTTTT. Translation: CASQRQPATNEKLFF. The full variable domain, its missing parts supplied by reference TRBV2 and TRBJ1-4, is EPEVTQTPSHQVTQMGQEVILRCVPISNHLYFYWYRQILGQKVEFLVSFYNNEISEKSEIFDDQFSVERPDGSNFTLKIRSTKLEDSAMYFCASQRQPATNEKLFFGSGTQLSVL.

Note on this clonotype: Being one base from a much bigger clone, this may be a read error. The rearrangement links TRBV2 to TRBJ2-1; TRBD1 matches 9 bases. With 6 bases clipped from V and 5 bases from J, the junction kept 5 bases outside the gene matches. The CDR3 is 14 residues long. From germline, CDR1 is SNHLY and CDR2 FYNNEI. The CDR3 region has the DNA TGTGCCAGCAGGAGGGACAGGGCCCACAATGAGCAGTTCTTC. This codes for CASRRDRAHNEQFF. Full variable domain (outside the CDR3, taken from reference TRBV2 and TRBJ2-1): EPEVTQTPSHQVTQMGQEVILRCVPISNHLYFYWYRQILGQKVEFLVSFYNNEISEKSEIFDDQFSVERPDGSNFTLKIRSTKLEDSAMYFCASRRDRAHNEQFFGPGTRLTVL.

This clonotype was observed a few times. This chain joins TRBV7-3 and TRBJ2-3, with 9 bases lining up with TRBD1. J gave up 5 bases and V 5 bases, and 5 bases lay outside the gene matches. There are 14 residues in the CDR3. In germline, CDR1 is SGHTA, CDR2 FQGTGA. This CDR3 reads CASSEQGARDTQYF. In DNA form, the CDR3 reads TGTGCCAGCAGCGAACAGGGGGCGCGAGATACGCAGTATTTT.

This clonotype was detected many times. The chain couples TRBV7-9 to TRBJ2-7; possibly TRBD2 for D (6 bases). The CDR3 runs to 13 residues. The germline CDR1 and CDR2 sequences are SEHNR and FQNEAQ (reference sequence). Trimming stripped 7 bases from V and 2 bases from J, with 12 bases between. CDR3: CASKGAGPYEQYF. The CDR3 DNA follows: TGTGCCAGCAAAGGAGCGGGCCCCTACGAGCAGTACTTC.

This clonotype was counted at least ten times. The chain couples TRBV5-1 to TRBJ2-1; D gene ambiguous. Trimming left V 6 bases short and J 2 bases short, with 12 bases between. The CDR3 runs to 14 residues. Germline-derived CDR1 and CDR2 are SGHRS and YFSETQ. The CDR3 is CASTHSRPYNEQFF. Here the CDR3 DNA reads TGCGCCAGCACACACTCTAGACCCTACAATGAGCAGTTCTTC. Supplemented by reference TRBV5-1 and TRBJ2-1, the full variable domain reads KAGVTQTPRYLIKTRGQQVTLSCSPISGHRSVSWYQQTPGQGLQFLFEYFSETQRNKGNFPGRFSGRQFSNSRSEMNVSTLELGDSALYLCASTHSRPYNEQFFGPGTRLTVL.

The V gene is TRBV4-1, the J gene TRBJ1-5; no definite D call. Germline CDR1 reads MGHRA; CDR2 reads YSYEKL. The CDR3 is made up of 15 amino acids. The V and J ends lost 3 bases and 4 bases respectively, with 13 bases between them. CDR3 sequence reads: CASSQRTEGNQPQHF. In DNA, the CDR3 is TGCGCCAGCAGCCAGAGGACTGAGGGAAATCAGCCCCAGCATTTT.

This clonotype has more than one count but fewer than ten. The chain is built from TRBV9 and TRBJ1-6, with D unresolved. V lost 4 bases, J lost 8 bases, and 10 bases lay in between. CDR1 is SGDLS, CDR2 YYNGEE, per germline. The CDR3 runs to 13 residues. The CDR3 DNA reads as TGTGCCAGCAGCCCCCAAAATGATTCACCCCTCCACTTT. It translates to CASSPQNDSPLHF.

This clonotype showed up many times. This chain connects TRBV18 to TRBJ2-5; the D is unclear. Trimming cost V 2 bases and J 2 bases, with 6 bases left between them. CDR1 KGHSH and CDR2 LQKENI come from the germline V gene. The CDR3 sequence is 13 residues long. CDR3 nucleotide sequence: TGTGCCAGCTCACCATCAGAGCAAGAGACCCAGTACTTC. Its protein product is CASSPSEQETQYF.

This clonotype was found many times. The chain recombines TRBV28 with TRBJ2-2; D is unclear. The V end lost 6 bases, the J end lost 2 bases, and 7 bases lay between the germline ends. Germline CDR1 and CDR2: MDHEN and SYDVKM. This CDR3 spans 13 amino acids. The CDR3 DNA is TGTGCCAGCAGGAATCAAAACACCGGGGAGCTGTTTTTT. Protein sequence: CASRNQNTGELFF.